The subject of this entry is one T cell receptor (beta chain). Its cognate antigen is unknown. The data were taken from a study of shared clonotypes between healthy human individuals. Study-level points and caveats: Several donors shared approximately 5% of their naive CD4 clonotypes. At large depth, rarefaction still showed sorted-subset sequencing to be incomplete. The generation probabilities recorded for non-shared clonotypes fell below those of clonotypes shared by all four donors. Donors were few, which limited the genetic and exposure-history diversity represented.

The method was immunoSEQ multiplex PCR; TCRdb's version includes in-frame clones alone and lacks a portion of them. Found here are about 650,000 clones, less than 97% of them singletons; the top ten hold 0.11%. Germline CDR1 SGHVS, CDR2 FQNEAQ. The J segment lost 7 bases and the V segment lost 0 bases, leaving 2 bases of the junction unmatched. CDR3 length equals 14 residues. CD45RO-negative, CCR7-positively selected cells formed the naive CD8 fraction, excluding terminally differentiated effector memory CD45RA+ cells. The chain uses TRBV7-8 and TRBJ2-7, with 11 bases matching TRBD2. The sequence was collected from a woman aged 25-40 years in good health. Material for sequencing was naive CD8+ T cells sorted from blood. The CDR3 here is CASSLASGRGEQYF. The CDR3 DNA sequence: TGTGCCAGCAGCTTAGCTAGCGGGAGGGGTGAGCAGTACTTC. Full variable domain (rest looked up from reference TRBV7-8 and TRBJ2-7): GAGVSQSPRYKVAKRGQDVALRCDPISGHVSLFWYQQALGQGPEFLTYFQNEAQLDKSGLPSDRFFAERPEGSVSTLKIQRTQQEDSAVYLCASSLASGRGEQYFGPGTRLTVT.